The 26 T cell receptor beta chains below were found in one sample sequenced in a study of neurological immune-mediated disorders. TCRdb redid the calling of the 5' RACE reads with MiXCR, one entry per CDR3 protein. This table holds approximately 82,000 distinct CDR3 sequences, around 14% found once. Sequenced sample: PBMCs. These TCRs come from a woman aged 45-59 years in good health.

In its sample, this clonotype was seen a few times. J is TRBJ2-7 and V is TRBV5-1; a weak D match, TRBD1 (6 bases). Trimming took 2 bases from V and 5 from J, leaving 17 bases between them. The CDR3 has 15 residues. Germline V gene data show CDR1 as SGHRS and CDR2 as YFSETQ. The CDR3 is CASSFEQGRSNEQYF. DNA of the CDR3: TGCGCCAGCAGCTTCGAACAGGGAAGGTCCAACGAGCAGTACTTC.

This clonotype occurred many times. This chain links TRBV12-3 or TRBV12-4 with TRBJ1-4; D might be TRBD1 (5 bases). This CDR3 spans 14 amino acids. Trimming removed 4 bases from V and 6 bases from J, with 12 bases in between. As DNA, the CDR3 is TGTGCCAGCAGTTCCCGTCAGGGATATGAAAAACTGTTTTTT. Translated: CASSSRQGYEKLFF.

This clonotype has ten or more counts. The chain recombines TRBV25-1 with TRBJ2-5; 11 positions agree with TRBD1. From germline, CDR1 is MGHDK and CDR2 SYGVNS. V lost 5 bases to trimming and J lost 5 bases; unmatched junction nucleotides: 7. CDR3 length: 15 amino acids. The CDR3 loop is CASSPPGTGGETQYF. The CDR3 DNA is TGTGCCAGCAGTCCTCCCGGGACAGGGGGGGAGACCCAGTACTTC.

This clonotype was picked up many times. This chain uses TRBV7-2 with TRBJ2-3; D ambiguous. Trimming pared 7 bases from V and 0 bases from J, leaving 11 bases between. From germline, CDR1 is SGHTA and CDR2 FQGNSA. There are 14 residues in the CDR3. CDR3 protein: CASKPPGSTDTQYF. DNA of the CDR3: TGTGCCAGCAAACCCCCCGGGAGCACAGATACGCAGTATTTT.

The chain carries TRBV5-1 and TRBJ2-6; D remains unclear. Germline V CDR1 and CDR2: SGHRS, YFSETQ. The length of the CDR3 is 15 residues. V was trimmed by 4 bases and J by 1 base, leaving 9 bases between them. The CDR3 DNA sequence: TGCGCCAGCAGCCTCACTCAATCTGGGGCCAACGTCCTGACTTTC. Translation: CASSLTQSGANVLTF.

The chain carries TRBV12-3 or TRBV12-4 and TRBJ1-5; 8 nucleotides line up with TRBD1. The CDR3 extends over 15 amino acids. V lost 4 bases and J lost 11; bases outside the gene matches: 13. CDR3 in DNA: TGTGCCAGCAGTTCCTTGACAGGGGCAGGGCAGTCCCAGCATTTT. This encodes CASSSLTGAGQSQHF.

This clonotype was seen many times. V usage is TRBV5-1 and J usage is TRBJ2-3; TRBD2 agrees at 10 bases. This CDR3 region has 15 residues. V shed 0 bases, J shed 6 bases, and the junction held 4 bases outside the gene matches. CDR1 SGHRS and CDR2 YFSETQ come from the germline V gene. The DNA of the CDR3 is TGCGCCAGCAGCTTGGTAGCGGGAGGTGCGGATACGCAGTATTTT. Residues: CASSLVAGGADTQYF.

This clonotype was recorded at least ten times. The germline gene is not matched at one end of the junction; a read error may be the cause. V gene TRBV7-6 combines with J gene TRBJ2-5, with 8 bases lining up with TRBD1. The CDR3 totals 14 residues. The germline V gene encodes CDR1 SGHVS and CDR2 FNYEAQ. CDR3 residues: CATTGGPYQETQYF. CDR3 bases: TGCGCGACTACAGGGGGGCCTTACCAAGAGACCCAGTACTTC.

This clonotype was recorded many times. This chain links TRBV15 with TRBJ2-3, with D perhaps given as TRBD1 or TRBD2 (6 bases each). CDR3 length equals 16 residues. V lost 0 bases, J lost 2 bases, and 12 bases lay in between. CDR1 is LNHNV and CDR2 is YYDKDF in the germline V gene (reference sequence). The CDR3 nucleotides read TGTGCCACCAGCAGAGATCCGGGGGCCACCACAGATACGCAGTATTTT. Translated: CATSRDPGATTDTQYF.

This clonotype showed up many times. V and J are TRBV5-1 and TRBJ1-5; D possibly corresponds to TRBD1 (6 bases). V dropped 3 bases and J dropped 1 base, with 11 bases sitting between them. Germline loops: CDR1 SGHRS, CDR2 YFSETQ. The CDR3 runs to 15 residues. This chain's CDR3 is CASSSEGQSNQPQHF. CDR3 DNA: TGCGCCAGCAGCTCGGAAGGACAGAGCAATCAGCCCCAGCATTTT.

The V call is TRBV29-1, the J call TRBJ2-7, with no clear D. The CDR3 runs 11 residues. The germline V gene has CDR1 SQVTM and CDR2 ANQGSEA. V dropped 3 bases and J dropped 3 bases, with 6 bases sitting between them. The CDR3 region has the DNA TGCAGCGTTGAGGTTAACTACGAGCAGTACGTC. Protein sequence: CSVEVNYEQYV.

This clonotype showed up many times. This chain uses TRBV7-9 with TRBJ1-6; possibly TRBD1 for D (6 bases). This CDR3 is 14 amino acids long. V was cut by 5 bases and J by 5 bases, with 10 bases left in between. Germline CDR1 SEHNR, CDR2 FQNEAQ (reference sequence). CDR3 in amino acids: CASSPDSDNSPLHF. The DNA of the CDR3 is TGTGCCAGCAGCCCGGACAGCGATAATTCACCCCTCCACTTT.

The DNA for the CDR3 is TGTGCCAGCAGTGCCCGGGACAGTCGATCGGGGGGTGAAGCTTTCTTT. Translating it yields CASSARDSRSGGEAFF. The chain combines TRBV6-1 with TRBJ1-1; TRBD1 aligns across 7 bases. The CDR3 extends over 16 amino acids. Germline V gives CDR1 MNHNS, CDR2 SASEGT. With V trimmed by 4 bases and J by 7 bases, 15 bases remained unmatched.

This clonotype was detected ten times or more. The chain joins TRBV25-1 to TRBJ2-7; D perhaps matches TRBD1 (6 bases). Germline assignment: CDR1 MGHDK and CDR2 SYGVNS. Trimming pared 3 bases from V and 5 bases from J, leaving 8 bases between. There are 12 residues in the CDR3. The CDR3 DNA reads TGTGCCAGCAGTGACAGGGGAAACGAGCAGTACTTC. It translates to CASSDRGNEQYF.

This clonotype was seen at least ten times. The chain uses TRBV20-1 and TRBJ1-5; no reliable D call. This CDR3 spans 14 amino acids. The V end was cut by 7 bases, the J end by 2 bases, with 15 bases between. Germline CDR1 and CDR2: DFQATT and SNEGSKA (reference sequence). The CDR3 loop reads CSGSGSSGNQPQHF. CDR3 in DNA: TGCAGTGGAAGTGGGAGTTCGGGCAATCAGCCCCAGCATTTT.

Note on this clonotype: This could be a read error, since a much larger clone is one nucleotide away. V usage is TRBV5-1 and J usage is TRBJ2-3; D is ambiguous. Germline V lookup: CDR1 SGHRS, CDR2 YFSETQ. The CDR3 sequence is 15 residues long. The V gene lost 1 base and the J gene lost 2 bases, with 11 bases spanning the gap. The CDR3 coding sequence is TGCGCCAGCAGCTTGTTGCTGGCAGACACAGATACGCAGTATTTT. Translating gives CASSLLLADTDTQYF.

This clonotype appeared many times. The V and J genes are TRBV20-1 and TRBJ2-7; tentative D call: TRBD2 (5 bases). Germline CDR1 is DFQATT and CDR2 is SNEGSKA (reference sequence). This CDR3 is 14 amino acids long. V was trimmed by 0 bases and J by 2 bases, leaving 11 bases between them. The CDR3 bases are TGCAGTGCTAGAGAAACACTAGGGACCTACGAGCAGTACTTC. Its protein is CSARETLGTYEQYF.

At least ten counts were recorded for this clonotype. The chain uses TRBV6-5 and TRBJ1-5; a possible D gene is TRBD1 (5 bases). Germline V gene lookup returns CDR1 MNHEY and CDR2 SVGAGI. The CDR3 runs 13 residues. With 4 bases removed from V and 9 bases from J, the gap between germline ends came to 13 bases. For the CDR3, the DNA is TGTGCCAGCAGTTTGTTCAGGGATCTGCCCCAGCATTTT. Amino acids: CASSLFRDLPQHF.

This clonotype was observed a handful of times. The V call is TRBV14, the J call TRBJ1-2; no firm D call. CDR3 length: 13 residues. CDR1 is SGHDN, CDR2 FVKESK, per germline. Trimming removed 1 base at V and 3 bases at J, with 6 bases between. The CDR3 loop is CASSQGPYYGYTF. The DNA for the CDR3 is TGTGCCAGCAGCCAAGGACCCTACTATGGCTACACCTTC.

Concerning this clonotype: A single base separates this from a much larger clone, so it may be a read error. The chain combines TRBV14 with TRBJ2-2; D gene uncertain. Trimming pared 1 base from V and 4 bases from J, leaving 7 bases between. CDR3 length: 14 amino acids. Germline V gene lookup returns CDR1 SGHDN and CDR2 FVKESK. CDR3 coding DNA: TGTGCCAGCAGCCAAGTACGAGGCACCGGGGAGCTGTTTTTT. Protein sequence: CASSQVRGTGELFF.

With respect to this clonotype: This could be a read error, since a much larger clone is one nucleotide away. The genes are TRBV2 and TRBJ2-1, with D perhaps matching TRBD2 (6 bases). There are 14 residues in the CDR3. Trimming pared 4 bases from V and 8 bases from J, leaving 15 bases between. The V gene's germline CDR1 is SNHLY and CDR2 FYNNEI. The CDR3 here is CASSGRGSGYEQFF. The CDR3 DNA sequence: TGTGCCAGCAGTGGGCGGGGCTCAGGATATGAGCAGTTCTTC. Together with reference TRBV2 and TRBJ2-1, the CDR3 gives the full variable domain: EPEVTQTPSHQVTQMGQEVILRCVPISNHLYFYWYRQILGQKVEFLVSFYNNEISEKSEIFDDQFSVERPDGSNFTLKIRSTKLEDSAMYFCASSGRGSGYEQFFGPGTRLTVL.

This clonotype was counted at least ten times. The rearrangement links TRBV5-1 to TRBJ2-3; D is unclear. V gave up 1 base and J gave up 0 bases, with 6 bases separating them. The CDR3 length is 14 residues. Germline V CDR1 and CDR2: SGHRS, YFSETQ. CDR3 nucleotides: TGCGCCAGCAGCTTGCCACAGAGCACAGATACGCAGTATTTT. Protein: CASSLPQSTDTQYF.

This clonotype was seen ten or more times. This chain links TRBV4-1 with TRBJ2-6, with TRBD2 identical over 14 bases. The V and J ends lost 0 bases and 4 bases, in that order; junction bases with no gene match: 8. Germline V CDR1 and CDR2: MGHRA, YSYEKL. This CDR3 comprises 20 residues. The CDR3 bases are TGCGCCAGCAGCCAAGATGGTGGGACTAGCGGGAGAGGGGGGGCCAACGTCCTGACTTTC. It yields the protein CASSQDGGTSGRGGANVLTF.

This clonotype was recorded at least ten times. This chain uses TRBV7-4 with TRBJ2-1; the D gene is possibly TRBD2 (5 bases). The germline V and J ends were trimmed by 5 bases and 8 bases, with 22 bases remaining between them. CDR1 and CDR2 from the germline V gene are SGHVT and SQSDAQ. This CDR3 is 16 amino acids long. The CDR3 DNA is TGTGCCAGCAGCCTTTGGGGTCCTTTCCTAGCCTATGAGCAGTTCTTC. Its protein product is CASSLWGPFLAYEQFF.

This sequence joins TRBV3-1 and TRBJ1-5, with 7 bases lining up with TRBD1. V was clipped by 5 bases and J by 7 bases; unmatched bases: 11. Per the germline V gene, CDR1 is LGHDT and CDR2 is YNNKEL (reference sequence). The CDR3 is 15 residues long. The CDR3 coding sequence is TGTGCCAGCAGCGGAGCATCAGGGGGAAGGCAGCCCCAGCATTTT. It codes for CASSGASGGRQPQHF.

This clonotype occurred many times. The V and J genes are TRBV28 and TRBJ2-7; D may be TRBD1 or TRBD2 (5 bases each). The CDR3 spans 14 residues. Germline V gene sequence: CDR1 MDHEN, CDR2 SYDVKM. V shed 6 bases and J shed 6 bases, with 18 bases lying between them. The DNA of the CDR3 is TGTGCCAGCAGCTCTCACGGGGCAGAACGCGAGCAGTACTTC. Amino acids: CASSSHGAEREQYF.